These 15 T cell receptor beta chains share one sample of origin, sequenced in a study of cytomegalovirus exposure and HLA in healthy donors. 13 Jbeta primers and 60 Vbeta primers were used for the PCR. Sequencing was performed with immunoSEQ multiplex PCR; in TCRdb, only in-frame clones are kept and a portion is missing. Of 95,000 to 150,000 clones listed, less than 85% are singletons. Sequencing was performed on PBMCs. These receptors were obtained from a man aged 25-45 years in good health and CMV-seropositive.

CDR3 region: CASSLSAGGHNSPLHF. As DNA, the CDR3 is TGTGCCAGCAGTTTATCGGCGGGAGGTCACAATTCACCCCTCCACTTT. This sequence joins TRBV27 and TRBJ1-6; the D is unclear. The V gene's germline CDR1 is MNHEY and CDR2 SMNVEV (reference sequence). Deletions cut 0 bases from V and 7 bases from J, with 13 bases between. The CDR3 runs to 16 residues.

V is TRBV18 and J is TRBJ1-1; 7 positions agree with TRBD1. This CDR3 spans 15 amino acids. V lost 5 bases, J lost 0 bases, and 6 bases stayed unmatched. CDR1 is KGHSH, CDR2 LQKENI, per germline. The CDR3: CASSREQGMNTEAFF. The CDR3 DNA is TGTGCCAGCTCAAGGGAACAGGGGATGAACACTGAAGCTTTCTTT.

The chain combines TRBV11-2 with TRBJ2-2; 7 bases map to TRBD1. This CDR3 comprises 17 residues. The germline V gene encodes CDR1 SGHAT and CDR2 FQNNGV. V shed 4 bases and J 5 bases; nucleotides not matched to a gene: 13. The CDR3 nucleotides are TGTGCCAGCAGCTATAGGGGGCAGGGCCGAGTGACCGGGGAGCTGTTTTTT. It is translated as CASSYRGQGRVTGELFF.

Comment on this clone: Mismatch with germline at one junction end may stem from a read error. The V call is TRBV9, the J call TRBJ2-6, with a tentative D call TRBD1 (6 bases). Germline V lookup: CDR1 SGDLS, CDR2 YYNGEE. There are 15 residues in the CDR3. The CDR3 is CASTQGTSGANVLTF. As DNA, the CDR3 is TGTGCGAGCACCCAGGGGACCTCTGGGGCCAACGTCCTGACTTTC.

V is TRBV12-5 and J is TRBJ1-2; D is undetermined. Trimming left V 3 bases short and J 8 bases short, with 13 bases between. CDR1 and CDR2 (germline): LGHNT, FRNRAP. This CDR3 has 13 amino acids. The CDR3, as DNA: TGTGCTAGTGGTTTCGACGCGGAGGTGGGCTACACCTTC. This sequence encodes CASGFDAEVGYTF.

The chain employs TRBV13 and TRBJ2-1, with 9 bases identical to TRBD1. The V segment lost 5 bases and the J segment 0 bases; nucleotides outside the gene matches: 11. In germline, CDR1 is PRHDT, CDR2 FYEKMQ (reference sequence). The CDR3 contains 18 residues. The chain's CDR3 is CASSGLGGTGSSYNEQFF. The DNA for the CDR3 is TGTGCCAGCAGCGGACTTGGGGGGACAGGGAGCTCCTACAATGAGCAGTTCTTC. The full variable domain, its missing parts supplied by reference TRBV13 and TRBJ2-1, is AAGVIQSPRHLIKEKRETATLKCYPIPRHDTVYWYQQGPGQDPQFLISFYEKMQSDKGSIPDRFSAQQFSDYHSELNMSSLELGDSALYFCASSGLGGTGSSYNEQFFGPGTRLTVL.

The chain uses TRBV2 and TRBJ1-2; TRBD1 agrees at 10 bases. The V segment lost 3 bases and the J segment 5 bases; nucleotides outside the gene matches: 9. The CDR3 loop spans 16 amino acids. Germline-derived CDR1 and CDR2 are SNHLY and FYNNEI. CDR3 region: CASSEPRTGGWYGYTF. The CDR3 DNA is TGTGCCAGCAGTGAGCCTCGGACAGGGGGTTGGTATGGCTACACCTTC.

V gene TRBV28 combines with J gene TRBJ2-2; D is perhaps TRBD1 (7 bases). CDR3 length: 14 amino acids. V was pared by 3 bases and J by 3 bases, with 8 bases between. Germline V CDR1 and CDR2: MDHEN, SYDVKM. The CDR3 spells CASSFRGDTGELFF. CDR3 sequence (DNA): TGTGCCAGCAGTTTCAGGGGGGACACCGGGGAGCTGTTTTTT.

This chain links TRBV1 with TRBJ2-7; no check of the table's D call, TRBD2, against the DNA was made. TRBV1 is shown as a pseudogene. The CDR3 extends over 19 amino acids. The CDR3 region is CTSSQDRLLLLQAHYEQYF. CDR3 nucleotide sequence: TGCACCAGCAGCCAAGATCGACTCCTCCTCTTGCAAGCCCACTACGAGCAGTACTTC.

This chain links TRBV10-3 with TRBJ2-1, with 10 nucleotides matching TRBD1. In germline, CDR1 is ENHRY, CDR2 SYGVKD. The CDR3 loop spans 14 amino acids. Trimming cost V 8 bases and J 5 bases; bases outside gene matches: 6. The CDR3 here is CAIAGTGDDNEQFF. CDR3 DNA sequence: TGTGCCATCGCCGGGACAGGGGATGACAATGAGCAGTTCTTC.

V gene TRBV13 combines with J gene TRBJ1-2, with 8 bases identical to TRBD1. V shed 5 bases, J shed 3 bases, and the junction held 5 bases outside the gene matches. Germline assignment: CDR1 PRHDT and CDR2 FYEKMQ (reference sequence). This CDR3 has 14 residues. The CDR3, as DNA: TGTGCCAGCAGCGTGGGACAGGTCGACTATGGCTACACCTTC. Translated: CASSVGQVDYGYTF.

This clone was detected once. The chain is built from TRBV29-1 and TRBJ1-1; TRBD1 matches 10 bases. From germline, CDR1 is SQVTM and CDR2 ANQGSEA. The length of the CDR3 is 15 residues. With 5 bases clipped from V and 6 bases from J, the junction kept 12 bases outside the gene matches. The CDR3 coding sequence is TGCAGCGTTTTCACCCCGGGACAGGGGTCCCCTGAAGCTTTCTTT. Translating it yields CSVFTPGQGSPEAFF.

This clone has only a few counts. V gene TRBV29-1 combines with J gene TRBJ2-4, with D possibly matching TRBD1 (5 bases). V was pared by 1 base and J by 7 bases, with 14 bases between. Per the germline V gene, CDR1 is SQVTM and CDR2 is ANQGSEA. The CDR3 extends over 14 amino acids. CDR3 loop: CSVEVVEKGNIQYF. In DNA form, the CDR3 reads TGCAGCGTTGAAGTAGTGGAGAAGGGGAACATTCAGTACTTC.

This clone was detected once. The rearrangement uses TRBV5-5 and TRBJ2-7; a possible D gene is TRBD2 (6 bases). The V and J ends lost 5 bases and 10 bases respectively, with 19 bases between them. Germline V gene sequence: CDR1 SGHKS, CDR2 YYEKEE (reference sequence). There are 13 residues in the CDR3. CDR3 coding DNA: TGTGCCAGCAGACTACAGGCGGGATTTTTCCAGTACTTC. Protein sequence: CASRLQAGFFQYF.

This chain joins TRBV6-6 and TRBJ1-2, with TRBD1 as a possible D gene (6 bases). CDR1 and CDR2 from the germline V gene are MNHNY and SVGAGI (reference sequence). V was pared by 0 bases and J by 9 bases, with 20 bases between. The CDR3 spans 16 residues. In nucleotides, the CDR3 is TGTGCCAGCAGTTACTCTAACAGGGTCCTGGTTTATAGCTACACCTTC. It translates to CASSYSNRVLVYSYTF.